The source of this T cell receptor beta chain is a study of shared clonotypes between healthy human individuals. Overall study: The cohort comprised a couple of women and three men. Their ages spanned 18 to 49 years.

TCRdb's table, derived via immunoSEQ multiplex PCR, lists solely in-frame clones and lacks some. This table has some 2 million clones, 90% to 95% appearing once. CDR1 SGHTS and CDR2 YDEGEE come from the germline V gene. V lost 6 bases to trimming and J lost 4 bases, with 20 bases between them. The CDR3 length is 15 residues. The rearrangement links TRBV5-8 to TRBJ2-7, with D possibly TRBD1 on 6 matching bases. This sequence originates from a young man in good health. Specimen: naive CD4+ T cells sorted from blood. This sample's subset: CD45RA+ positively selected. Here the CDR3 DNA reads TGTGCCAGCAACGATCTTGTGGGGGCGTTTTACGAGCAGTACTTC. Encoded protein: CASNDLVGAFYEQYF.